This passage covers 29 T cell receptor beta chains from one sample sequenced in a study of T-cell reconstitution after alpha-beta-depleted transplantation in children. As it was prepared, the TCRbeta library received unique molecular identifiers. TCRdb processed the PCR reads anew with MiXCR; each CDR3 protein has one entry. The sample yields 450,000 to 600,000 distinct CDR3 sequences, 8% to 11% seen once. Sample: PBMCs, taken before TCRalphabeta/CD19-depleted stem cell transplant. These receptors came from a child aged 2-15 years with inherited bone marrow failure, due to receive a stem cell transplant.

This clonotype has at least ten counts. The CDR3 DNA reads TGCGCCAGCAGCTTGAAGTGGGAGGGCCCTGATGAGCAGTTCTTC. Amino acids: CASSLKWEGPDEQFF. The chain links TRBV5-1 to TRBJ2-1; 7 bases match TRBD2. The CDR3 loop spans 15 amino acids. Trimming cost V 1 base and J 8 bases; bases outside gene matches: 9. Germline CDR1 SGHRS, CDR2 YFSETQ.

This clonotype was counted at least ten times. This rearrangement joins TRBV6-2 or TRBV6-3 to TRBJ1-1, with D uncertain. Germline values: CDR1 MNHEY, CDR2 SVGEGT. V was clipped by 3 bases and J by 6 bases, with 8 bases between them. The CDR3 has 12 amino acids. The CDR3 region is CASSYGVSEAFF. The CDR3 DNA sequence: TGTGCCAGCAGTTATGGGGTATCTGAAGCTTTCTTT.

This clonotype was recorded many times. This rearrangement joins TRBV12-3 or TRBV12-4 to TRBJ1-1; no definite D call. The CDR3 loop spans 14 amino acids. V was shortened by 3 bases and J by 8 bases, with 16 bases between the two germline ends. The CDR3 coding sequence is TGTGCCAGCAGTTTTGCCCAAGGTTGGGTGGAAGCTTTCTTT. Translated: CASSFAQGWVEAFF.

This clonotype came up many times. This chain links TRBV5-6 with TRBJ2-1; the D is unclear. The V and J ends lost 4 bases and 0 bases respectively, with 11 bases between them. CDR3 length: 15 residues. Germline-derived CDR1 and CDR2 are SGHDT and YYEEEE. CDR3 DNA sequence: TGTGCCAGCAGCCAGGACGAGAGCTCCTACAATGAGCAGTTCTTC. This translates into CASSQDESSYNEQFF.

In its sample, this clonotype was seen many times. The chain links TRBV27 to TRBJ2-7, with a possible D match to TRBD2 (6 bases). The CDR3 is made up of 11 amino acids. V shed 5 bases and J shed 5 bases, with 7 bases lying between them. CDR1 MNHEY and CDR2 SMNVEV come from the germline V gene (reference sequence). Here the CDR3 reads CASSRGNEQYF. As DNA, the CDR3 is TGTGCCAGCAGTCGGGGGAACGAGCAGTACTTC.

The chain has TRBV5-1 and TRBJ1-1, with D unresolved. This CDR3 is 16 amino acids long. Germline values: CDR1 SGHRS, CDR2 YFSETQ. V dropped 3 bases and J dropped 5 bases, with 20 bases sitting between them. The CDR3 reads CASSSLTGPSDTEAFF. The CDR3 region has the DNA TGCGCCAGCAGCTCCCTGACCGGGCCCTCGGATACTGAAGCTTTCTTT.

This clonotype has more than one count but fewer than ten. The V gene is TRBV5-1, the J gene TRBJ2-2; 10 nucleotides match TRBD2. The CDR3 covers 14 residues. Per the germline V gene, CDR1 is SGHRS and CDR2 is YFSETQ. The ends lost 5 bases at V and 6 bases at J; junction bases unmatched: 4. DNA of the CDR3: TGCGCCAGCAGACTAGCGGGGCCATCCGGGGAGCTGTTTTTT. It specifies CASRLAGPSGELFF.

This clonotype was observed at least ten times. The J gene is TRBJ2-2, the V gene TRBV11-2; unclear D gene. CDR1 SGHAT and CDR2 FQNNGV come from the germline V gene. The CDR3 is made up of 15 amino acids. V was cut by 1 base and J by 3 bases, with 9 bases left in between. The chain's CDR3 is CASSLAPVDTGELFF. The CDR3 DNA follows: TGTGCCAGCAGCTTAGCTCCGGTAGACACCGGGGAGCTGTTTTTT.

There are many counts of this clonotype. The chain joins TRBV28 to TRBJ2-1; D is perhaps TRBD2 (5 bases). V was trimmed by 5 bases and J by 3 bases, leaving 11 bases between them. CDR3 length: 14 residues. Germline CDR1 reads MDHEN; CDR2 reads SYDVKM. The CDR3 nucleotides read TGTGCCAGCAGTCGGACTTTGAACTACAATGAGCAGTTCTTC. This gives the protein CASSRTLNYNEQFF.

The sample holds many counts of this clonotype. CDR3 nucleotides: TGCAGCGTTGCCCAGACAGAGACTAGCACAGATACGCAGTATTTT. Residues: CSVAQTETSTDTQYF. The chain uses TRBV29-1 and TRBJ2-3, with D possibly TRBD1 on 5 matching bases. Germline CDR1 and CDR2: SQVTM and ANQGSEA. This CDR3 is 15 amino acids long. V was clipped by 4 bases and J by 0 bases, with 14 bases between them.

The V gene is TRBV11-2, the J gene TRBJ1-2, with D maybe TRBD1 (5 bases). Trimming stripped 5 bases from V and 2 bases from J, with 15 bases between. There are 15 residues in the CDR3. From germline, CDR1 is SGHAT and CDR2 FQNNGV. The CDR3, as DNA: TGTGCCAGCAGCCCTACGGACACGCTGAACTATGGCTACACCTTC. It yields the protein CASSPTDTLNYGYTF. Looking up the rest from reference TRBV11-2 and TRBJ1-2 gives the full variable domain: EAGVAQSPRYKIIEKRQSVAFWCNPISGHATLYWYQQILGQGPKLLIQFQNNGVVDDSQLPKDRFSAERLKGVDSTLKIQPAKLEDSAVYLCASSPTDTLNYGYTFGSGTRLTVV.

This clonotype has ten or more counts. V is TRBV13 and J is TRBJ2-7; a possible D gene is TRBD1 (6 bases). There are 14 residues in the CDR3. CDR1 is PRHDT and CDR2 is FYEKMQ in the germline V gene (reference sequence). With 5 bases removed from V and 4 bases from J, the gap between germline ends came to 15 bases. CDR3 in amino acids: CASSQGLGAYEQYF. CDR3 DNA sequence: TGTGCCAGCAGCCAAGGTTTGGGGGCTTACGAGCAGTACTTC.

This clonotype was picked up a small number of times. The chain has TRBV20-1 and TRBJ2-7; D might be TRBD2 (6 bases). This CDR3 is built from 14 residues. Germline V gene sequence: CDR1 DFQATT, CDR2 SNEGSKA (reference sequence). Trimming left V 4 bases short and J 3 bases short, with 16 bases between. CDR3 residues: CSAIGRTVGYEQYF. CDR3 DNA sequence: TGCAGTGCTATTGGGAGGACGGTAGGCTACGAGCAGTACTTC.

At least ten counts were recorded for this clonotype. This chain connects TRBV20-1 to TRBJ2-1; maybe TRBD2 (5 bases). This CDR3 spans 14 amino acids. CDR1 DFQATT and CDR2 SNEGSKA come from the germline V gene (reference sequence). Trimming shortened V by 8 bases and J by 1 base, and 15 bases separated the two germline ends. Written as DNA, the CDR3 is TGCAGTTCGCGCGGCGGCGGGTCCTACAATGAGCAGTTCTTC. As protein: CSSRGGGSYNEQFF.

This clonotype was recorded at least ten times. This chain uses TRBV12-3 or TRBV12-4 with TRBJ2-7; D call uncertain. The CDR3 extends over 11 amino acids. V was shortened by 2 bases and J by 6 bases, with 5 bases between the two germline ends. This CDR3 is CASSLRAEQYF. CDR3 DNA: TGTGCCAGCAGTTTACGCGCCGAGCAGTACTTC.

This clonotype was counted ten times or more. The CDR3 is CASSPPWGRSTYNEQFF. CDR3 DNA sequence: TGTGCCAGCAGTCCACCTTGGGGGAGGTCAACCTACAATGAGCAGTTCTTC. This chain joins TRBV7-2 and TRBJ2-1; a possible D gene is TRBD2 (6 bases). The germline V gene has CDR1 SGHTA and CDR2 FQGNSA. The CDR3 spans 17 residues. The ends were cut back, 6 bases at V and 2 bases at J, with 20 bases in the middle.

As to this clonotype: A much more abundant neighbour one base away suggests this may be a read error. CDR3 bases: TGTGCCAGCAGTCAGGACAGTTCGAGGAAAAAACTGTTTTTT. It codes for CASSQDSSRKKLFF. The gene calls are TRBV12-3 or TRBV12-4 and TRBJ1-4; TRBD1 might be the D (6 bases). Trimming took off 5 bases at V and 9 bases at J, with 16 bases between the two ends. The CDR3 spans 14 residues.

In regard to this clonotype: Given a much more abundant clone one base away, this may be a read error. The J gene is TRBJ2-1, the V gene TRBV5-1, with TRBD1 identical over 11 bases. The V gene's germline CDR1 is SGHRS and CDR2 YFSETQ. This CDR3 contains 14 residues. The CDR3 coding sequence is TGCGCCAGCAGCGAGGGACAGGGGGGGAATGAGCAGATCTTC. Its translation is CASSEGQGGNEQIF.

This clonotype was seen only once. The chain is built from TRBV19 and TRBJ2-1; 7 bases match TRBD1. CDR3 length equals 19 residues. Germline values: CDR1 LNHDA, CDR2 SQIVND (reference sequence). With V trimmed by 7 bases and J by 8 bases, 26 bases remained unmatched. The CDR3 loop reads CASTAPPGEGQTPFDEQFF. CDR3 in DNA: TGTGCCAGTACCGCACCCCCGGGTGAGGGACAGACCCCTTTCGATGAGCAGTTCTTC.

This clonotype was recorded a few times. This chain links TRBV19 with TRBJ2-5; 13 bases line up with TRBD2. The CDR3 runs to 18 residues. Looked up from germline, CDR1 is LNHDA and CDR2 is SQIVND (reference sequence). V trimming: 5 bases; J trimming: 3 bases; junction bases outside the gene matches: 12. CDR3 coding DNA: TGTGCCAGTAGTCCGACTAGCGGGAGGAGGTTATATAAAGAGACCCAGTACTTC. Translation: CASSPTSGRRLYKETQYF.

This clonotype was seen more than once but under ten times. V usage is TRBV7-8 and J usage is TRBJ2-3, with 13 bases fitting TRBD2. Germline V CDR1 and CDR2: SGHVS, FQNEAQ. V trimming: 4 bases; J trimming: 2 bases; junction bases outside the gene matches: 3. The CDR3 runs 16 residues. In DNA, the CDR3 is TGTGCCAGCAGCTGGGGACTAGCGGGAAACACAGATACGCAGTATTTT. The encoded protein is CASSWGLAGNTDTQYF. Supplemented by reference TRBV7-8 and TRBJ2-3, the full variable domain reads GAGVSQSPRYKVAKRGQDVALRCDPISGHVSLFWYQQALGQGPEFLTYFQNEAQLDKSGLPSDRFFAERPEGSVSTLKIQRTQQEDSAVYLCASSWGLAGNTDTQYFGPGTRLTVL.

This clonotype was counted ten times or more. This rearrangement joins TRBV7-9 to TRBJ2-7; D gene ambiguous. This CDR3 region has 15 residues. The germline CDR1 and CDR2 sequences are SEHNR and FQNEAQ (reference sequence). V was shortened by 1 base and J by 5 bases, with 15 bases between the two germline ends. Here the CDR3 reads CASSLGLQVGNEQYF. In DNA form, the CDR3 reads TGTGCCAGCAGCTTAGGGCTCCAGGTTGGCAACGAGCAGTACTTC.

Many counts were recorded for this clonotype. The chain carries TRBV11-2 and TRBJ2-2, with D perhaps being TRBD1 or TRBD2 (5 bases each). Germline CDR1 is SGHAT and CDR2 is FQNNGV. V shed 2 bases and J shed 5 bases, with 12 bases lying between them. CDR3 length equals 15 residues. CDR3 region: CASSLTGEGTGELFF. In DNA form, the CDR3 reads TGTGCCAGCAGCTTAACTGGAGAGGGGACCGGGGAGCTGTTTTTT. Looking up the rest from reference TRBV11-2 and TRBJ2-2 gives the full variable domain: EAGVAQSPRYKIIEKRQSVAFWCNPISGHATLYWYQQILGQGPKLLIQFQNNGVVDDSQLPKDRFSAERLKGVDSTLKIQPAKLEDSAVYLCASSLTGEGTGELFFGEGSRLTVL.

This clonotype came up once. The chain carries TRBV11-2 and TRBJ2-1; 8 nucleotides line up with TRBD2. Germline lookup yields CDR1 SGHAT and CDR2 FQNNGV. The CDR3 is 14 amino acids. With V trimmed by 5 bases and J by 9 bases, 9 bases remained unmatched. The DNA for the CDR3 is TGTGCCAGCAGCCCCCCGGGACTAGTAATTGAGCAGTTCTTC. Its translation is CASSPPGLVIEQFF.

This clonotype came up many times. The chain recombines TRBV4-1 with TRBJ1-2; unclear D gene. Trimming cost V 4 bases and J 6 bases, with 9 bases left between them. CDR3 length: 12 residues. Germline CDR1 reads MGHRA; CDR2 reads YSYEKL. The CDR3 DNA sequence: TGCGCCAGCAGCCTCGCGGGCAATGGCTACACCTTC. As protein: CASSLAGNGYTF.

This clonotype was recorded at least ten times. The chain is built from TRBV5-6 and TRBJ2-7; 8 nucleotides match TRBD2. The CDR3 contains 15 residues. The trim removed 4 bases at V and 3 bases at J, leaving 9 bases unmatched. Germline loops: CDR1 SGHDT, CDR2 YYEEEE. The CDR3 loop reads CASSQNPSGYYEQYF. In nucleotides, the CDR3 is TGTGCCAGCAGCCAGAACCCTAGCGGGTACTACGAGCAGTACTTC.

The chain combines TRBV27 with TRBJ2-5, with D tentatively TRBD1 (5 bases). The CDR3 spans 16 residues. CDR1 is MNHEY and CDR2 is SMNVEV in the germline V gene (reference sequence). Trimming stripped 5 bases from V and 0 bases from J, with 16 bases between. The CDR3 DNA reads as TGTGCCAGCAGTCTTATCGCTGCAGGGTACCAAGAGACCCAGTACTTC. This translates into CASSLIAAGYQETQYF.

This clonotype was recorded at least ten times. The genes are TRBV29-1 and TRBJ2-1; 9 nucleotides agree with TRBD2. The V gene end was trimmed by 7 bases and the J gene end by 3 bases; junction bases not matched to a gene: 13. From germline, CDR1 is SQVTM and CDR2 ANQGSEA. This CDR3 comprises 16 residues. The CDR3 coding sequence is TGCAGCGCCGACTACGCGACTAGCGGAGACTACAATGAGCAGTTCTTC. The encoded protein is CSADYATSGDYNEQFF.

This clonotype was observed at least ten times. V is TRBV7-6 and J is TRBJ2-7, with D possibly TRBD1 on 6 matching bases. Trimming cost V 9 bases and J 8 bases, with 11 bases left between them. Germline V gives CDR1 SGHVS, CDR2 FNYEAQ. This CDR3 is built from 10 residues. CDR3 sequence reads: CASSGHKQYF. The DNA of the CDR3 is TGTGCCAGTTCGGGACATAAGCAGTACTTC.